This passage covers 26 T cell receptor beta chains from one sample sequenced in a study of T cell repertoires in cytomegalovirus infection. From the reads, TCRdb called clonotypes with MiXCR, one entry per CDR3 protein. The sample consists of around 99,000 distinct CDR3 sequences, approximately 28% of them appearing once. These receptors' targets are unknown. The specimen was CD8+ T cells from cultured PBMCs, collected from culture after CMV antigen stimulation. These receptors all come from a human donor in good health (CMV status not recorded). Some clones in this sample may be carry-over from other donors' samples.

The chain carries TRBV20-1 and TRBJ2-7, with D perhaps TRBD2 (6 bases). V was clipped by 0 bases and J by 3 bases, with 15 bases between them. CDR1 DFQATT and CDR2 SNEGSKA come from the germline V gene (reference sequence). The CDR3 runs 15 residues. The CDR3 region has the DNA TGCAGTGCTAGAGATATTAGTCGGGGGAACTACGAGCAGTACTTC. Translation gives CSARDISRGNYEQYF.

This clonotype was found many times. J is TRBJ1-5 and V is TRBV4-2; TRBD1 agrees at 9 bases. V lost 5 bases to trimming and J lost 2 bases; unmatched junction nucleotides: 4. Germline-derived CDR1 and CDR2 are LGHNA and YNFKEQ. The CDR3 covers 15 residues. CDR3 sequence (DNA): TGTGCCAGCAGCTATGACAGGGGGGGCAATCAGCCCCAGCATTTT. It codes for CASSYDRGGNQPQHF.

This chain links TRBV2 with TRBJ2-3; D may match TRBD1 or TRBD2 (5 bases each). Trimming removed 6 bases at V and 0 bases at J, with 16 bases between. Germline V gene sequence: CDR1 SNHLY, CDR2 FYNNEI. The CDR3 is 16 amino acids. For the CDR3, the DNA is TGTGCCAGCAGGGAACAGGTGCGGGCAAGCACAGATACGCAGTATTTT. Protein sequence: CASREQVRASTDTQYF.

The chain is built from TRBV12-3 or TRBV12-4 and TRBJ2-1; no clear D. Trimming took 2 bases from V and 2 from J, leaving 7 bases between them. This CDR3 is built from 14 residues. The CDR3: CASSLSLTYNEQFF. In nucleotides, the CDR3 is TGTGCCAGCAGTTTAAGCCTTACCTACAATGAGCAGTTCTTC.

The rearrangement links TRBV7-9 to TRBJ2-7, with D perhaps matching TRBD1 (6 bases). The length of the CDR3 is 14 residues. Germline V gives CDR1 SEHNR, CDR2 FQNEAQ (reference sequence). The V gene lost 2 bases and the J gene lost 6 bases, with 14 bases spanning the gap. The DNA of the CDR3 is TGTGCCAGCAGCTTAAGTCAGGGGCGAGGCGAGCAGTACTTC. It encodes CASSLSQGRGEQYF. Combining the CDR3 with reference TRBV7-9 and TRBJ2-7 gives the whole variable domain DTGVSQNPRHKITKRGQNVTFRCDPISEHNRLYWYRQTLGQGPEFLTYFQNEAQLEKSRLLSDRFSAERPKGSFSTLEIQRTEQGDSAMYLCASSLSQGRGEQYFGPGTRLTVT.

This clonotype was detected only a few times. The chain has TRBV19 and TRBJ2-1; 10 bases agree with TRBD2. V dropped 9 bases and J dropped 5; count of bases not matched to a gene: 7. Germline V CDR1 and CDR2: LNHDA, SQIVND (reference sequence). The CDR3 is 14 amino acids. CDR3 loop: CASRPSGGHNEQFF. For the CDR3, the DNA is TGTGCCAGCCGTCCTAGCGGGGGCCACAATGAGCAGTTCTTC. The complete variable domain, with remaining parts taken from reference TRBV19 and TRBJ2-1, reads DGGITQSPKYLFRKEGQNVTLSCEQNLNHDAMYWYRQDPGQGLRLIYYSQIVNDFQKGDIAEGYSVSREKKESFPLTVTSAQKNPTAFYLCASRPSGGHNEQFFGPGTRLTVL.

This clonotype has more than one count but fewer than ten. The gene calls are TRBV7-6 and TRBJ2-3; 12 bases are a match to TRBD2. The V gene's germline CDR1 is SGHVS and CDR2 FNYEAQ. V was pared by 6 bases and J by 4 bases, with 2 bases of the junction left unmatched. CDR3 size: 14 residues. The DNA of the CDR3 is TGTGCCAGCAGTTCTAGCGGGGGGGCAGATACGCAGTATTTT. It yields the protein CASSSSGGADTQYF.

This clonotype was counted many times. The V gene is TRBV12-3 or TRBV12-4, the J gene TRBJ2-1, with 8 bases fitting TRBD2. V dropped 1 base and J dropped 7; count of bases not matched to a gene: 6. This CDR3 is built from 15 residues. CDR3 in DNA: TGTGCCAGCAGTTTAGTCGGGGGGGGCGATAATGAGCAGTTCTTC. This gives the protein CASSLVGGGDNEQFF.

Many counts were recorded for this clonotype. The chain recombines TRBV10-3 with TRBJ1-5; TRBD1 matches 7 bases. Germline CDR1 is ENHRY and CDR2 is SYGVKD. The CDR3 consists of 15 residues. Unmatched junction bases numbered 4, after V lost 0 bases and J lost 5 bases. CDR3 DNA sequence: TGTGCCATCAGTGAGTCGACAGGGAAGGATCAGCCCCAGCATTTT. It is translated as CAISESTGKDQPQHF.

This clonotype was detected a few times. CDR3 residues: CASSSNLGLNNEQFF. Written as DNA, the CDR3 is TGTGCCAGCAGTTCTAACCTCGGACTAAACAATGAGCAGTTCTTC. V gene TRBV7-6 combines with J gene TRBJ2-1, with TRBD2 as a possible D gene (6 bases). The V gene's germline CDR1 is SGHVS and CDR2 FNYEAQ. Trimming removed 6 bases at V and 5 bases at J, with 17 bases between. This CDR3 has 15 amino acids.

At least ten counts were recorded for this clonotype. This chain links TRBV7-9 with TRBJ2-1; D is tentatively TRBD1 or TRBD2 (6 bases each). CDR1 and CDR2 (germline): SEHNR, FQNEAQ (reference sequence). The CDR3 spans 14 residues. V shed 3 bases and J shed 7 bases, with 13 bases lying between them. The CDR3 bases are TGTGCCAGCAGCTTGAGGAGGGGGTTTAATGAGCAGTTCTTC. Its translation is CASSLRRGFNEQFF.

This clonotype was picked up many times. This chain links TRBV7-2 with TRBJ2-3, with unresolved D. V lost 6 bases to trimming and J lost 6 bases, with 13 bases between them. The germline gives CDR1 SGHTA, CDR2 FQGNSA. This CDR3 spans 13 amino acids. This chain's CDR3 is CASREDVADTQYF. The CDR3 DNA sequence: TGTGCCAGCAGGGAAGATGTTGCGGATACGCAGTATTTT. Together with reference TRBV7-2 and TRBJ2-3, the CDR3 gives the full variable domain: GAGVSQSPSNKVTEKGKDVELRCDPISGHTALYWYRQSLGQGLEFLIYFQGNSAPDKSGLPSDRFSAERTGGSVSTLTIQRTQQEDSAVYLCASREDVADTQYFGPGTRLTVL.

V gene TRBV7-4 combines with J gene TRBJ2-1; D uncertain. From germline, CDR1 is SGHVT and CDR2 SQSDAQ. Trimming stripped 10 bases from V and 0 bases from J, with 19 bases between. The length of the CDR3 is 16 residues. The CDR3 DNA reads TGTGCCATCCTCAGTTCTGCCATCCACTCCTACAATGAGCAGTTCTTC. Its translation is CAILSSAIHSYNEQFF.

V gene TRBV29-1 combines with J gene TRBJ2-1, with a weak D call TRBD2 (5 bases). The CDR3 is made up of 14 amino acids. The V end was cut by 2 bases, the J end by 4 bases, with 12 bases between. CDR1 and CDR2 from the germline V gene are SQVTM and ANQGSEA. The CDR3 bases are TGCAGCGTTGAAAGAGCGGATCTGTACAATGAGCAGTTCTTC. It yields the protein CSVERADLYNEQFF.

This clonotype was recorded a few times. V usage is TRBV2 and J usage is TRBJ2-6, with D unresolved. Germline CDR1 and CDR2: SNHLY and FYNNEI. V was shortened by 11 bases and J by 0 bases, with 11 bases between the two germline ends. The CDR3 covers 14 residues. CDR3 in amino acids: CASQALSGANVLTF. Written as DNA, the CDR3 is TGTGCCTCCCAGGCCCTCTCTGGGGCCAACGTCCTGACTTTC.

This chain connects TRBV27 to TRBJ2-7, with 11 bases fitting TRBD1. CDR1 is MNHEY, CDR2 SMNVEV, per germline (reference sequence). The CDR3 is made up of 15 amino acids. V trimming: 1 base; J trimming: 3 bases; junction bases outside the gene matches: 2. The CDR3 is CASSLYGTGGYEQYF. The CDR3 DNA reads TGTGCCAGCAGTTTATACGGGACAGGGGGCTACGAGCAGTACTTC.

The CDR3 reads CASSFTQAVGNEQFF. Here the CDR3 DNA reads TGTGCCAGCAGTTTTACACAGGCCGTGGGGAATGAGCAGTTCTTC. The V and J genes are TRBV6-5 and TRBJ2-1; possibly TRBD1 for D (5 bases). Germline CDR1 MNHEY, CDR2 SVGAGI. The CDR3 has 15 residues. Between the trimmed V and J ends, which lost 4 bases and 7 bases, there was a span of 17 bases.

This rearrangement joins TRBV9 to TRBJ2-1; D possibly corresponds to TRBD2 (7 bases). Germline V gene data show CDR1 as SGDLS and CDR2 as YYNGEE. Trimming pared 0 bases from V and 6 bases from J, leaving 13 bases between. This CDR3 is built from 15 residues. CDR3 in DNA: TGTGCCAGCAGCGTAGGGGGCGGGGGCCCCAATGAGCAGTTCTTC. Its translation is CASSVGGGGPNEQFF. The full variable domain, completed using reference TRBV9 and TRBJ2-1, is DSGVTQTPKHLITATGQRVTLRCSPRSGDLSVYWYQQSLDQGLQFLIQYYNGEERAKGNILERFSAQQFPDLHSELNLSSLELGDSALYFCASSVGGGGPNEQFFGPGTRLTVL.

The gene calls are TRBV28 and TRBJ1-1, with D possibly matching TRBD1 (6 bases). Germline-derived CDR1 and CDR2 are MDHEN and SYDVKM. The CDR3 length is 13 residues. V was clipped by 2 bases and J by 6 bases, with 10 bases between them. The DNA for the CDR3 is TGTGCCAGCAGTTTAGCAGGGGCCCCTGAAGCTTTCTTT. It translates to CASSLAGAPEAFF.

The chain combines TRBV29-1 with TRBJ2-7, with D possibly being TRBD1 or TRBD2 (5 bases each). This CDR3 comprises 12 residues. With 3 bases removed from V and 3 bases from J, the gap between germline ends came to 9 bases. The V gene's germline CDR1 is SQVTM and CDR2 ANQGSEA. The DNA of the CDR3 is TGCAGCGTTGAGGGGGAATTCTACGAGCAGTACTTC. It translates to CSVEGEFYEQYF.

DNA for the CDR3: TGTGCCAGCAGCCGACTCTCAGCGGGGGGCCAAGAGACCCAGTACTTC. This translates into CASSRLSAGGQETQYF. The genes are TRBV27 and TRBJ2-5; 9 nucleotides agree with TRBD2. The CDR3 length is 16 residues. J lost 1 base, V lost 6 bases, and 9 bases had no gene match. Germline CDR1 reads MNHEY; CDR2 reads SMNVEV (reference sequence).

The table lists this clonotype with many counts. The CDR3 DNA reads as TGTGCCAGCTCCGGTGGGGAACCCGATACGCAGTATTTT. As protein: CASSGGEPDTQYF. This chain joins TRBV5-6 and TRBJ2-3; D not certain. This CDR3 is 13 amino acids long. Germline CDR1 is SGHDT and CDR2 is YYEEEE. V was trimmed by 7 bases and J by 6 bases, leaving 15 bases between them.

This clonotype was counted many times. This chain uses TRBV6-5 with TRBJ1-4; D is unresolved. V gave up 0 bases and J gave up 4 bases, with 9 bases separating them. This CDR3 contains 15 residues. Germline V lookup: CDR1 MNHEY, CDR2 SVGAGI. The CDR3, as DNA: TGTGCCAGCAGTTACTCCAGTTTATTTAATGAAAAACTGTTTTTT. Its translation is CASSYSSLFNEKLFF.

This clonotype was seen only a few times. This chain connects TRBV14 to TRBJ1-2; no definite D call. Trimming removed 5 bases from V and 5 bases from J, with 12 bases in between. From germline, CDR1 is SGHDN and CDR2 FVKESK. CDR3 length: 13 residues. CDR3 DNA: TGTGCCAGCAGCGAAGGACCGGGGTATGGCTACACCTTC. Protein product: CASSEGPGYGYTF.

The J gene is TRBJ1-2, the V gene TRBV20-1; tentatively, D is TRBD1 (5 bases). The V gene lost 2 bases and the J gene lost 5 bases, with 15 bases spanning the gap. CDR1 and CDR2 (germline): DFQATT, SNEGSKA (reference sequence). The CDR3 is made up of 14 amino acids. The CDR3 nucleotides are TGCAGTGCTAGATCGACAGCGGAAGGGTATGGCTACACCTTC. It translates to CSARSTAEGYGYTF.

This clonotype was detected many times. The chain recombines TRBV4-1 with TRBJ2-1; D possibly uses TRBD1 or TRBD2 (5 bases each). The germline V and J ends were trimmed by 0 bases and 9 bases, with 6 bases remaining between them. Per germline, CDR1 MGHRA and CDR2 YSYEKL. The CDR3 spans 12 residues. This chain's CDR3 is CASSQDGGEQFF. In DNA, the CDR3 is TGCGCCAGCAGCCAAGATGGGGGTGAGCAGTTCTTC.